This record concerns one T cell receptor (beta chain) sequence. Its matching antigen is unknown. The source of the sample is a study of shared clonotypes between healthy human individuals. Study-wide results and caveats: Specimens sampled were limited to blood, with tissue repertoires likely differing.

Assay used: immunoSEQ multiplex PCR; TCRdb lists only in-frame clones, some missing. Of about 680,000 clones listed, approximately 90% were seen once; the top ten hold more than 20%. The length of the CDR3 is 17 residues. V dropped 5 bases and J dropped 1; count of bases not matched to a gene: 12. CDR1 SGHAT and CDR2 FQNNGV come from the germline V gene. Naive CD8 populations comprised CD45RO-negative cells positively selected for CCR7, excluding terminally differentiated effector memory CD45RA+ cells. Within Nashville, Tennessee resided all donors, each a Caucasian adult. The sequence was obtained from a man under 40 in good health. The chain has TRBV11-2 and TRBJ2-7; TRBD1 aligns across 9 bases. Sequencing was done on a sample of naive CD8+ T cells sorted from blood. The CDR3 is CASSVSIPGTGSYEQYF. CDR3 bases: TGTGCCAGCAGCGTCAGTATCCCCGGGACAGGGTCCTACGAGCAGTACTTC.